A selection of T cell receptor beta chains follows, all from one sample in a study of blood T cell repertoires in COVID-19. Here immunoSEQ multiplex PCR was the method, and the copy in TCRdb shows in-frame clones only, minus some. The repertoire holds about 330,000 clones, with approximately 88% as singletons. Source material: peripheral blood. The receptors were sampled from a woman aged 45-65 years with active or convalescent COVID-19. The CDR3 runs from the conserved cysteine through the conserved F or W. D genes are given only for firm matches. Not all rows give a size; the values are once, few, many and, for expanded clones, a class.

- | TRBJ1-4 | TRBV28 | - | CASGPPTATNEKLFF | TGTGCCAGCGGTCCACCTACTGCAACTAATGAAAAACTGTTTTTT
- | TRBJ2-1 | TRBV7-8 | TRBD1 | CASRRDSPLFF | TGTGCCAGCAGAAGGGACAGTCCCTTGTTCTTC
- | TRBJ1-1 | TRBV6-2/TRBV6-3 | - | CASSEKDEAFF | TGTGCCAGCAGTGAGAAAGATGAAGCTTTCTTT
- | TRBJ2-1 | TRBV2 | TRBD2 | CASSEARTSDYNEQFF | TGTGCCAGCAGTGAAGCAAGGACTAGCGATTACAATGAGCAGTTCTTC
once | TRBJ2-5 | TRBV5-4 | TRBD1 | CASSGGQGAAETQYF | TGTGCCAGCAGCGGAGGACAGGGGGCGGCGGAGACCCAGTACTTC
- | TRBJ2-1 | TRBV4-3 | TRBD2 | CASSQDSGISYNEQFF | TGCGCCAGCAGCCAAGATAGCGGGATCTCCTACAATGAGCAGTTCTTC
- | TRBJ2-3 | TRBV6-5 | TRBD2 | CASRSSGSTDTQYF | TGTGCCAGCAGGTCTAGCGGGAGCACAGATACGCAGTATTTT
- | TRBJ1-5 | TRBV4-2 | - | CASSQDGQGGNQPQHF | TGTGCCAGCAGCCAAGACGGCCAGGGTGGCAATCAGCCCCAGCATTTT
- | TRBJ1-3 | TRBV19 | - | CVAEGAGNTIYF | TGTGTAGCAGAGGGCGCGGGTAACACCATATATTTT
- | TRBJ1-1 | TRBV30 | - | CAWSVTGEDTEAFF | TGTGCCTGGAGTGTAACAGGAGAGGACACTGAAGCTTTCTTT
few | TRBJ1-5 | TRBV6-2/TRBV6-3 | - | CASSYYQGLRNQPQHF | TGTGCCAGCAGTTACTACCAGGGCTTGCGGAATCAGCCCCAGCATTTT
- | TRBJ2-3 | TRBV18 | TRBD1 | CASSPTTGDTDTQYF | TGTGCCAGCTCACCAACCACAGGGGACACAGATACGCAGTATTTT
few | TRBJ1-2 | TRBV7-9 | - | CASSLQGGNYGYTF | TGTGCCAGCAGCTTGCAGGGAGGGAACTATGGCTACACCTTC
- | TRBJ2-1 | TRBV7-6 | - | CASSSPLEQFF | TGTGCCAGCAGCTCTCCCCTTGAGCAGTTCTTC
- | TRBJ2-7 | TRBV7-9 | TRBD1 | CASSQLGQGAAYEQYF | TGTGCCAGCAGCCAGCTGGGACAGGGGGCCGCCTACGAGCAGTACTTC
- | TRBJ1-2 | TRBV6-5 | TRBD1 | CASSYGYPGQLYGYTF | TGTGCCAGCAGTTACGGGTACCCGGGACAGCTCTATGGCTACACCTTC
- | TRBJ2-7 | TRBV28 | TRBD1 | CASSPADRGHYEQYF | TGTGCCAGCAGTCCGGCCGACAGGGGGCACTACGAGCAGTACTTC
- | TRBJ2-7 | TRBV7-2 | TRBD1 | CASSSTGGSYEQYF | TGTGCCAGCAGCTCAACAGGGGGTAGTTACGAGCAGTACTTC
- | TRBJ2-1 | TRBV6-5 | - | CASSYEGAPANEQFF | TGTGCCAGCAGTTACGAAGGGGCCCCCGCCAATGAGCAGTTCTTC
- | TRBJ2-2 | TRBV24-1 | - | CATSVRGPGELFF | TGTGCCACCAGTGTCCGGGGTCCCGGGGAGCTGTTTTTT
- | TRBJ2-2 | TRBV2 | - | CASSEQGHVGGELFF | TGTGCCAGCAGTGAACAGGGACACGTTGGCGGGGAGCTGTTTTTT
- | TRBJ2-7 | TRBV7-2 | TRBD1 | CASSLDRGEPYEQYF | TGTGCCAGCAGCCTGGACAGGGGTGAACCCTACGAGCAGTACTTC
- | TRBJ1-5 | TRBV2 | - | CASSSGMGYSNQPQHF | TGTGCCAGCAGTTCAGGGATGGGGTATAGCAATCAGCCCCAGCATTTT
- | TRBJ2-1 | TRBV18 | - | CASSSGTYNEQFF | TGTGCCAGCTCATCAGGGACTTACAATGAGCAGTTCTTC
- | TRBJ2-7 | TRBV12-3/TRBV12-4 | TRBD1 | CASRIQGAYEQYF | TGTGCCAGCAGAATACAGGGGGCATACGAGCAGTACTTC
- | TRBJ1-1 | TRBV29-1 | - | CSVHEGGWAEAFF | TGCAGCGTTCACGAGGGTGGGTGGGCTGAAGCTTTCTTT
- | TRBJ1-5 | TRBV18 | TRBD1 | CASSPRGQGSQPQHF | TGTGCCAGCTCACCTCGGGGACAGGGATCACAGCCCCAGCATTTT
- | TRBJ2-7 | TRBV18 | TRBD1 | CASSPGTGTYEQYF | TGTGCCAGCTCACCCGGGACAGGGACCTACGAGCAGTACTTC
few | TRBJ2-1 | TRBV7-3 | - | CASSLGQGSYNEQFF | TGTGCCAGCAGCTTAGGGCAGGGCTCCTACAATGAGCAGTTCTTC
- | TRBJ2-1 | TRBV4-1 | TRBD2 | CASSQDVIAGGRTGQFF | TGCGCCAGCAGCCAAGATGTTATAGCGGGGGGGCGTACTGGACAGTTCTTC
- | TRBJ2-5 | TRBV7-6 | TRBD1 | CASSWGQRETQYF | TGTGCCAGCAGCTGGGGACAGCGGGAGACCCAGTACTTC
- | TRBJ2-5 | TRBV5-1 | - | CASSSRTSQETQYF | TGCGCCAGCAGCTCTCGGACATCTCAAGAGACCCAGTACTTC
- | TRBJ2-7 | TRBV5-3 | TRBD2 | CARRLGGTGVGLAGNRKGSYEQYF | TGTGCCAGAAGGCTTGGGGGAACGGGGGTTGGGCTAGCGGGAAATCGTAAAGGCTCCTACGAGCAGTACTTC
- | TRBJ1-1 | TRBV2 | - | CASRREENTEAFF | TGTGCCAGCAGGCGGGAGGAGAACACTGAAGCTTTCTTT
- | TRBJ1-1 | TRBV10-3 | TRBD1 | CAIRGQPNTEAFF | TGTGCCATCAGGGGACAGCCGAACACTGAAGCTTTCTTT
- | TRBJ1-1 | TRBV9 | TRBD1 | CASSDVTPGGAGTEAFF | TGTGCCAGCAGCGACGTAACTCCAGGGGGCGCGGGCACTGAAGCTTTCTTT
- | TRBJ2-5 | TRBV6-1 | TRBD1 | CASSENRDSSYQETQYF | TGTGCCAGCAGTGAAAATAGGGACAGTTCGTACCAAGAGACCCAGTACTTC
- | TRBJ2-2 | TRBV5-1 | TRBD1 | CASSVRTGEGGELFF | TGCGCCAGCAGCGTGCGGACAGGGGAAGGCGGGGAGCTGTTTTTT
- | TRBJ1-1 | TRBV30 | - | CAWSRQRDTEAFF | TGTGCCTGGAGTCGGCAGCGTGACACTGAAGCTTTCTTT
- | TRBJ2-2 | TRBV7-3 | TRBD2 | CASSQKSRTSGTNTGELFF | TGTGCCAGCAGCCAAAAATCCCGGACTAGCGGGACGAACACCGGGGAGCTGTTTTTT
- | TRBJ2-7 | TRBV7-3 | TRBD1 | CASSLNRGYEQYF | TGTGCCAGCAGCTTAAACAGGGGCTACGAGCAGTACTTC
- | TRBJ2-2 | TRBV27 | TRBD1 | CASSSYGTGLPGELFF | TGTGCCAGCAGTTCATATGGGACAGGCCTCCCCGGGGAGCTGTTTTTT
- | TRBJ1-2 | TRBV2 | - | CASRPDSSNYGYTF | TGTGCCAGCAGACCGGACAGTTCTAACTATGGCTACACCTTC
- | TRBJ2-3 | TRBV19 | TRBD2 | CASSSGGARGTDTQYF | TGTGCCAGTAGTAGCGGGGGGGCGAGGGGCACAGATACGCAGTATTTT
- | TRBJ2-1 | TRBV4-2 | - | CASSQDLTSSYNEQFF | TGTGCCAGCAGCCAAGATCTGACTAGCTCCTACAATGAGCAGTTCTTC
- | TRBJ1-1 | TRBV10-3 | TRBD1 | CAIRPGTGGSEAFF | TGTGCCATCAGACCCGGGACAGGGGGCTCTGAAGCTTTCTTT
once | TRBJ2-1 | TRBV2 | - | CASSAQRETYNEQFF | TGTGCCAGCAGTGCGCAACGGGAGACCTACAATGAGCAGTTCTTC